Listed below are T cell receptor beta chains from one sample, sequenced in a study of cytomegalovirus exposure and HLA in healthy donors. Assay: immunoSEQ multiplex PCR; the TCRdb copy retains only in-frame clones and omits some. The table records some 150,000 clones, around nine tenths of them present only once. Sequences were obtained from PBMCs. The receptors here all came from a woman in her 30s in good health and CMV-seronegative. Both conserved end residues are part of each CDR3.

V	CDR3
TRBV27	CATVKVAFTTDTQYF
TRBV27	CASSKARGLGYGYTF
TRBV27	CAIRGSLGRNADTQYF
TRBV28	CASSLLAGTAISNQPQHF
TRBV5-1	CASSLEIAGVRHVEQFF
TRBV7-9	CASSLPFPPPQFF
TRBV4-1	CASSQTTSPGNEQYF
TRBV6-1	CASSEAAGGPQGTQYF
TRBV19	CASSPPTPRTNEQFF
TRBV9	CASSVEGHPNYGYTF
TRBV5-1	CASRSTGISTDTQYF
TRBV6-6	CASSYSDRGNEKLFF
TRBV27	CASSSSLTYEQYF
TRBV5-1	CASSLAPGQYTEAFF
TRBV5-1	CASSYSGLAGGINEQFF
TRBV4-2	CASSQETQPQTYEQYF
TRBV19	CATKGTAYEQYF
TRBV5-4	CASSSWDSKETQYF
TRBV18	CASSPLGGTGNTIYF
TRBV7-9	CANVAGGTDTQYF
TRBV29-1	CSVGRLAGQGRVSYEQYF
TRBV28	CASTRQGNNQPQHF
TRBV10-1	CASSVNRGTGTEAFF
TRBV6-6	CASSSDTPNTEAFF
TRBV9	CASSAGTSPEKLFF
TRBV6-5	CASSYSYGTADGYTF
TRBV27	CASSYTGNQPQHF
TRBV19	CASSPPGGLTDTQYF
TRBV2	CASRRTGGYEQYF
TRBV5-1	CASSARTSGSGEQYF
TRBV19	CASSTLGGFNEQYF
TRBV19	CASRRLGSYGYAF
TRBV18	CASSPPLNTGELFF
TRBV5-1	CASSPVGGNPYEQYF
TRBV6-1	CASSWTGGYGYTF
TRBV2	CASRGTSWAETQYF
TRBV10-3	CAIHRDSNSPLHF
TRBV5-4	CASSGRQGTSAEQFF
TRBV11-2	CASSLGQQQGAYSPLHF
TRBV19	CASSTTGTGHYEQYF
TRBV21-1	CASSKAEAGELFF